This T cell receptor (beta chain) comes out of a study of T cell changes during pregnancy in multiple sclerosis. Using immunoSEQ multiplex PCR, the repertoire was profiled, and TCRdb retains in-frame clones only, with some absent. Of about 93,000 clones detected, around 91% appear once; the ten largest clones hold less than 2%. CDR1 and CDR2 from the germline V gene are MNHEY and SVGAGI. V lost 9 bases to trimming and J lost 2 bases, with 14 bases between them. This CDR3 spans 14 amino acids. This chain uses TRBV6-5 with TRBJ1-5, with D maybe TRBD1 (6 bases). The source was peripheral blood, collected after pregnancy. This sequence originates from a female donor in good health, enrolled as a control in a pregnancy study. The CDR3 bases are TGTGCCAGGGGATGGGGGGGCGGCAATCAGCCCCAGCATTTT. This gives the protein CARGWGGGNQPQHF.